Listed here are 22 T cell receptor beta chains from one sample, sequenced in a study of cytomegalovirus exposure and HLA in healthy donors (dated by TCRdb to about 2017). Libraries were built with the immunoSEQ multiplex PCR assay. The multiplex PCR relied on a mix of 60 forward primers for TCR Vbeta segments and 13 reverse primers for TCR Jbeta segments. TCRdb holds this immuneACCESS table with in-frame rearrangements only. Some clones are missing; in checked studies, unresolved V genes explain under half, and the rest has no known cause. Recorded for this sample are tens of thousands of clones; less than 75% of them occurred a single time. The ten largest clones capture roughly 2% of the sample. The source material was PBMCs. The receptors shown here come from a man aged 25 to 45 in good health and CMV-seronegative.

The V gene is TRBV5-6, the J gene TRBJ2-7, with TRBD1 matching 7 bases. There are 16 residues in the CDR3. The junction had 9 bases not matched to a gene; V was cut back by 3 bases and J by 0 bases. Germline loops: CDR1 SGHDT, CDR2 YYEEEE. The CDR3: CASSSTTGSTSYEQYF. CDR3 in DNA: TGTGCCAGCAGCTCCACGACAGGGTCGACCTCCTACGAGCAGTACTTC.

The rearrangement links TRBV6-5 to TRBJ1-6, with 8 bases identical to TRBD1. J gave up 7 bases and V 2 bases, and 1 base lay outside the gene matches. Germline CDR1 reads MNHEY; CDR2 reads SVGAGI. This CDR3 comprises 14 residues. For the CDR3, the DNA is TGTGCCAGCAGTTACCGGGACAGGAATTCACCCCTCCACTTT. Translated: CASSYRDRNSPLHF.

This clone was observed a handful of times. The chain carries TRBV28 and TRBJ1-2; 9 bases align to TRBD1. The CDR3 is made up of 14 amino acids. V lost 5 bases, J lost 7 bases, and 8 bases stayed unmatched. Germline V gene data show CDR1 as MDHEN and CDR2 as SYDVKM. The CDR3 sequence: CASSPDRGGTGYTF. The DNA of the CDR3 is TGTGCCAGCAGTCCGGACAGGGGCGGGACTGGCTACACCTTC.

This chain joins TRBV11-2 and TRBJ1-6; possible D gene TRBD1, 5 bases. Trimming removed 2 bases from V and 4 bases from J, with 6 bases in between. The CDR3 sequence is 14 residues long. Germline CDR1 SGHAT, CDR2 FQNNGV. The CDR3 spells CASSLQGYNSPLHF. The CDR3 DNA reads TGTGCCAGCAGCTTACAGGGTTATAATTCACCCCTCCACTTT. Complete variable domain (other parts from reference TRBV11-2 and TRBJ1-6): EAGVAQSPRYKIIEKRQSVAFWCNPISGHATLYWYQQILGQGPKLLIQFQNNGVVDDSQLPKDRFSAERLKGVDSTLKIQPAKLEDSAVYLCASSLQGYNSPLHFGNGTRLTVT.

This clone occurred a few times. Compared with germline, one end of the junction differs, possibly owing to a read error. CDR3 bases: TGTTCCAGCAGCTTGGGAGGGGCTGAAGCTTTCTTT. Its protein is CSSSLGGAEAFF. This chain uses TRBV7-9 with TRBJ1-1, with D tentatively TRBD1 (5 bases). The CDR3 sequence is 12 residues long. Germline V gene sequence: CDR1 SEHNR, CDR2 FQNEAQ (reference sequence).

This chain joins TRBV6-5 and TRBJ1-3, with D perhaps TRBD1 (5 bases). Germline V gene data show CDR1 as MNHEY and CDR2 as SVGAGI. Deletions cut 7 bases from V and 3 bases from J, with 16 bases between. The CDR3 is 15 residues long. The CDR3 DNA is TGTGCCAGCACCCAAGGCAGGGAGGTTGGAAACACCATATATTTT. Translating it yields CASTQGREVGNTIYF.

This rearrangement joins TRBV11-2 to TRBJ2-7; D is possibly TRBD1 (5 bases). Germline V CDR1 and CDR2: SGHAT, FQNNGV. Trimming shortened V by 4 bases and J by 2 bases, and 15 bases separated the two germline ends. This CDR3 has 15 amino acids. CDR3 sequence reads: CASSWGPDSTYEQYF. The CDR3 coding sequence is TGTGCCAGCAGCTGGGGCCCAGACAGTACCTACGAGCAGTACTTC. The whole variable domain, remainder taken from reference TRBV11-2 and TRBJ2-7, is EAGVAQSPRYKIIEKRQSVAFWCNPISGHATLYWYQQILGQGPKLLIQFQNNGVVDDSQLPKDRFSAERLKGVDSTLKIQPAKLEDSAVYLCASSWGPDSTYEQYFGPGTRLTVT.

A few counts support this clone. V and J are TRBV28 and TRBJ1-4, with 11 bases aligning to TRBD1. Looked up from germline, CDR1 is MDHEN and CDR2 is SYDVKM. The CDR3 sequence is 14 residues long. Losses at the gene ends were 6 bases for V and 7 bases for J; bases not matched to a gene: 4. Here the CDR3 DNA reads TGTGCCAGCAGACGCGGGACAGGGGGTGAAAAACTGTTTTTT. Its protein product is CASRRGTGGEKLFF.

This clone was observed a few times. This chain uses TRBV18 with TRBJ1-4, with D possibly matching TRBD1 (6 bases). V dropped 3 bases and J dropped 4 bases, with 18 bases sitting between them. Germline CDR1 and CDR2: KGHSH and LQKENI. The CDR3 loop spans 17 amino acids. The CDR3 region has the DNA TGTGCCAGCTCACCGGGGGAACAGGGATGGGGTAATGAAAAACTGTTTTTT. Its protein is CASSPGEQGWGNEKLFF.

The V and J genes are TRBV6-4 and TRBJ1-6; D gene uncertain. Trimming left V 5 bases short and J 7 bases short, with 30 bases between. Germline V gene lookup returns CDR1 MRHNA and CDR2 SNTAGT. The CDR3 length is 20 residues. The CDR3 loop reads CASSPGFYSRATAPNSPLHF. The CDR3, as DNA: TGTGCCAGCAGTCCGGGGTTTTACTCGCGGGCCACAGCGCCGAATTCACCCCTCCACTTT.

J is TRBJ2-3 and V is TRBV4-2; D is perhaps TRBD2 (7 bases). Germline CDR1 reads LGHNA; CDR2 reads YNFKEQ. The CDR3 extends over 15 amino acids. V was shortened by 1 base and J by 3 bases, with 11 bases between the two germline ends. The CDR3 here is CASSQGEGGTDTQYF. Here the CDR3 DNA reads TGTGCCAGCAGCCAAGGCGAGGGGGGGACAGATACGCAGTATTTT.

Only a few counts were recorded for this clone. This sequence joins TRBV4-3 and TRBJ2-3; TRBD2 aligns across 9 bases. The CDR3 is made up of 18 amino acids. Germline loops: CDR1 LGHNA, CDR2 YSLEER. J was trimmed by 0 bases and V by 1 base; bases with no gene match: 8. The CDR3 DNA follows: TGCGCCAGCAGCCAAGCCCGGACTAGCGAGTCTAGCACAGATACGCAGTATTTT. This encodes CASSQARTSESSTDTQYF.

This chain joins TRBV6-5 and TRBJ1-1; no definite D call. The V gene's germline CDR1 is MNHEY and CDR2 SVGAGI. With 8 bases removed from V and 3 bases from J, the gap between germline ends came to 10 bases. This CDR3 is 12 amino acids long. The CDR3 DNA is TGTGCCAGCGGGTCCGGAGACACTGAAGCTTTCTTT. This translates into CASGSGDTEAFF.

This CDR3 reads CAISASGVADEQYF. The DNA for the CDR3 is TGTGCCATCAGTGCGAGCGGGGTGGCCGACGAGCAGTACTTC. V is TRBV10-3 and J is TRBJ2-7; 7 bases are a match to TRBD2. V lost 4 bases and J lost 5; bases outside the gene matches: 8. Germline loops: CDR1 ENHRY, CDR2 SYGVKD. The CDR3 length is 14 residues.

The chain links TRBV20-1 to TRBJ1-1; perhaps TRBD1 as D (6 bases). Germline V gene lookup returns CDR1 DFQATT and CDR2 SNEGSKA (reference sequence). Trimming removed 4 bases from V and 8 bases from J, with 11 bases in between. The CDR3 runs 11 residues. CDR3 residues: CSANYDREAFF. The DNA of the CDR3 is TGCAGTGCTAATTATGACAGGGAAGCTTTCTTT.

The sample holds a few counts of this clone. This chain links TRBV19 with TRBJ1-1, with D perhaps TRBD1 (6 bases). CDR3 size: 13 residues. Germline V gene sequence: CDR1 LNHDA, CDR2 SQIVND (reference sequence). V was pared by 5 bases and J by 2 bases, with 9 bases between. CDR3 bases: TGTGCCAGTAGTCCACAGGGCAACACTGAAGCTTTCTTT. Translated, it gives CASSPQGNTEAFF.

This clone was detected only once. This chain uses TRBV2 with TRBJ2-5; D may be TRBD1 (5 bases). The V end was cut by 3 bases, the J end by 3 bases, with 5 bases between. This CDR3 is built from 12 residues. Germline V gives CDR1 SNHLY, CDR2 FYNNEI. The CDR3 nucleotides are TGTGCCAGCAGTGACAGGGAAGAGACCCAGTACTTC. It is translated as CASSDREETQYF.

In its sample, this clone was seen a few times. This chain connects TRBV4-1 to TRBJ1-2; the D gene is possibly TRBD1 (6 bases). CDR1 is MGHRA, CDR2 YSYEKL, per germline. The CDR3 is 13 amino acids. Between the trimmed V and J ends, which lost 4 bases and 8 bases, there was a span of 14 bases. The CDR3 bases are TGCGCCAGCAGCCCCCCACAGGGTCCGGGCTACACCTTC. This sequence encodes CASSPPQGPGYTF.

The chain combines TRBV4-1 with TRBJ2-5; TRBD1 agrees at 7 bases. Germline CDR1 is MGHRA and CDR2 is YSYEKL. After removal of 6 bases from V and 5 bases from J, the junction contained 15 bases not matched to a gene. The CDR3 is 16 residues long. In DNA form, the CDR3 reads TGCGCCAGCAGTGCGCAGGGGACAGCTTCCTTCGAGACCCAGTACTTC. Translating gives CASSAQGTASFETQYF.

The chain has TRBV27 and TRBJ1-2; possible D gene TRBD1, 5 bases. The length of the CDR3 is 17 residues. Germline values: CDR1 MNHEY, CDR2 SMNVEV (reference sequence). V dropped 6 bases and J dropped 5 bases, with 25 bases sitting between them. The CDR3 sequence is CASSLSYFGGGRYGYTF. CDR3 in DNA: TGTGCCAGCAGCCTTTCCTATTTCGGGGGGGGACGGTATGGCTACACCTTC.

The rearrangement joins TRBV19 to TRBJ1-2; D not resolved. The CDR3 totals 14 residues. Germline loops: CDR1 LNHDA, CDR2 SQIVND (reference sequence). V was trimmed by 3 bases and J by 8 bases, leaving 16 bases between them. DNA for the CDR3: TGTGCCAGTAGTATCGCCCCCTCCGCAGGCGGCTACACCTTC. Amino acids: CASSIAPSAGGYTF.

The CDR3 sequence is CASSLEIGALGDEQFF. For the CDR3, the DNA is TGTGCCAGCAGCTTAGAAATAGGAGCCTTAGGCGATGAGCAGTTCTTC. The J gene is TRBJ2-1, the V gene TRBV7-6; D is undetermined. Trimming removed 1 base from V and 8 bases from J, with 18 bases in between. The CDR3 runs 16 residues. Per germline, CDR1 SGHVS and CDR2 FNYEAQ.